The sample holds a few counts of the clone carrying this TCR beta chain. The target antigen is unknown. Combining iRepertoire HTBI primers with Arm-PCR of CDR3 regions, the authors built TCR beta libraries. One entry per CDR3 protein, called by TCRdb with MiXCR from the multiplex PCR reads. Counted here are 300,000 to 400,000 distinct CDR3 sequences, over 15% occurring once; the ten biggest clones make up roughly 40%. The data originate from a study of regulatory T cells in long-lasting Graves disease. Study summary: Newly diagnosed Graves' patients had under 3 months of antithyroid drugs. Study conclusions and caveats: TRBV28 was favored in persistent disease, as were TRBJ1-2 and TRBJ2-5. Exclusively peripheral blood, rather than thyroid tissue, was studied.

The germline V gene encodes CDR1 SEHNR and CDR2 FQNEAQ (reference sequence). The CDR3 is made up of 16 amino acids. Trimming took off 2 bases at V and 5 bases at J, with 17 bases between the two ends. Time point specified: newly diagnosed GD, antithyroid drugs for less than 3 months. There was RNA extracted from PBMCs, and the TCR library was made from it. The material was peripheral blood mononuclear cells (PBMCs), obtained at new diagnosis, from a patient treated with antithyroid drugs. This TCR was recovered from a female donor with Graves disease. V gene TRBV7-9 combines with J gene TRBJ2-3, with D possibly TRBD1 on 6 matching bases. The CDR3 nucleotides are TGTGCCAGCAGCTTACCAGGGGATCCGCGGGTAGATACGCAGTATTTT. Protein product: CASSLPGDPRVDTQYF.